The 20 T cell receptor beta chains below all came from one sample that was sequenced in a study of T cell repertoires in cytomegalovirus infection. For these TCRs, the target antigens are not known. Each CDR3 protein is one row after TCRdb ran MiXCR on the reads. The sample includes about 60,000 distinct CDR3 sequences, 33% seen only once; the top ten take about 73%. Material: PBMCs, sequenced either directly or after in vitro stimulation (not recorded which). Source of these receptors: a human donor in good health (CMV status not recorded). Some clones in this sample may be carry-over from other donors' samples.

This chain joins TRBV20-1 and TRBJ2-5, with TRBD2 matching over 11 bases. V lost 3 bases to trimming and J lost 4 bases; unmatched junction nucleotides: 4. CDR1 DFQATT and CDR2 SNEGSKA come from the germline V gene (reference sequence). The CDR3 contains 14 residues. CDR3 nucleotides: TGCAGTGCTAGTTTAGCGGGGGGGCCAGAGACCCAGTACTTC. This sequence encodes CSASLAGGPETQYF.

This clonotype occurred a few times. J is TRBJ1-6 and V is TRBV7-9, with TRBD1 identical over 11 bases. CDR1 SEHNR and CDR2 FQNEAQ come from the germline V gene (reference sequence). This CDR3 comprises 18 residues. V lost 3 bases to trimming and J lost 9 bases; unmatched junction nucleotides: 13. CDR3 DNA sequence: TGTGCCAGCAGCTTGAGGGACAGGGGGTCTTTCAGTGGTTCACCCCTCCACTTT. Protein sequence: CASSLRDRGSFSGSPLHF.

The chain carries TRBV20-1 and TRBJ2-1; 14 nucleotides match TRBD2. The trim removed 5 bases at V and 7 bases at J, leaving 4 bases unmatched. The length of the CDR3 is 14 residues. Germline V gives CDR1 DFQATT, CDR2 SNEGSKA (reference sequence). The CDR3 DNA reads TGCAGTGCTCGGAGACTAGCGGGAGGGAATGAGCAGTTCTTC. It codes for CSARRLAGGNEQFF.

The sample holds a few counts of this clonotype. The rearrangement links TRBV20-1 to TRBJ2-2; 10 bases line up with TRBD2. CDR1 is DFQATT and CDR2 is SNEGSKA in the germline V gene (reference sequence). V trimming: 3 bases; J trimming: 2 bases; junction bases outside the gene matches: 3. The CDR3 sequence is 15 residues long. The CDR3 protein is CSARLAGVNTGELFF. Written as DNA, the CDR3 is TGCAGTGCTAGGCTAGCGGGGGTTAACACCGGGGAGCTGTTTTTT.

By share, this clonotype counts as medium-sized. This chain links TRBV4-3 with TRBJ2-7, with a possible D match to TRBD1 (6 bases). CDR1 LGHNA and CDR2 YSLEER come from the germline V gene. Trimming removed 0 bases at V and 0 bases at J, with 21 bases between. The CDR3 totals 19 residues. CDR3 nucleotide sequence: TGCGCCAGCAGCCAAGATTGGGGGCCGACTCCACTCCTCTCCTACGAGCAGTACTTC. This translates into CASSQDWGPTPLLSYEQYF.

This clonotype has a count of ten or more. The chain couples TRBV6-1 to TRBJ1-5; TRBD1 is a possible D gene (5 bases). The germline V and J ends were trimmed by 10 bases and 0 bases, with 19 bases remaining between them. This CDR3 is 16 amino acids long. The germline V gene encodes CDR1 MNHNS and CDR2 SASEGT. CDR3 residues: CATHLDTRYSNQPQHF. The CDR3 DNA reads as TGTGCCACCCACCTGGACACACGATATAGCAATCAGCCCCAGCATTTT.

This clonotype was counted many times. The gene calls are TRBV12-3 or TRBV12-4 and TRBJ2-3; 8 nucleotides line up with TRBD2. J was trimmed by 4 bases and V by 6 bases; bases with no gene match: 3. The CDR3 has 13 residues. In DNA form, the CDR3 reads TGTGCCAGCAGCGAACTAGCGGCAGATACGCAGTATTTT. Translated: CASSELAADTQYF.

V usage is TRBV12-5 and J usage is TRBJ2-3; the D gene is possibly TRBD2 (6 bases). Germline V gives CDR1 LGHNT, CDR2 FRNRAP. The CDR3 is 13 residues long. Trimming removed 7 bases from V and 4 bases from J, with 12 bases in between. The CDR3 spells CASEDSGADTQYF. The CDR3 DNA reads TGTGCTAGTGAGGACTCGGGGGCAGATACGCAGTATTTT.

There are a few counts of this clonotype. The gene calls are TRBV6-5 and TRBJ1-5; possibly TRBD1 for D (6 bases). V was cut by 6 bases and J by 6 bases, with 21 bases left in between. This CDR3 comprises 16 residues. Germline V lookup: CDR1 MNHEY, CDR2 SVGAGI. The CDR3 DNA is TGTGCCAGCAGCCGGGGAGGGGGTGCGGTAGGTCAGCCCCAGCATTTT. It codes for CASSRGGGAVGQPQHF.

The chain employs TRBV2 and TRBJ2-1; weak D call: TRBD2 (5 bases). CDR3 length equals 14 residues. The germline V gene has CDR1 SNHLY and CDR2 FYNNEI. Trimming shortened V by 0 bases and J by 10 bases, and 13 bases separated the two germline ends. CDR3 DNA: TGTGCCAGCAGTGAAGCGCTATGGCGGGCCGAGCAGTTCTTC. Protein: CASSEALWRAEQFF.

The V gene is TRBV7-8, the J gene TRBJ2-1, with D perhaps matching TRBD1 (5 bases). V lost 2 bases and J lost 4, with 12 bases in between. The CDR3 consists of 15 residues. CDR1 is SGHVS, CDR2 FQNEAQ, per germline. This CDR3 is CASSLFLDKYNEQFF. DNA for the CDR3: TGTGCCAGCAGCTTATTCTTGGACAAATACAATGAGCAGTTCTTC.

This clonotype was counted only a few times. The CDR3 DNA is TGTGCCAGCAGCGCCCGGACAGCAACCTATAATTCACCCCTCCACTTT. Residues: CASSARTATYNSPLHF. The chain carries TRBV7-8 and TRBJ1-6; D might be TRBD1 (6 bases). V was shortened by 5 bases and J by 2 bases, with 13 bases between the two germline ends. Per germline, CDR1 SGHVS and CDR2 FQNEAQ. This CDR3 has 16 amino acids.

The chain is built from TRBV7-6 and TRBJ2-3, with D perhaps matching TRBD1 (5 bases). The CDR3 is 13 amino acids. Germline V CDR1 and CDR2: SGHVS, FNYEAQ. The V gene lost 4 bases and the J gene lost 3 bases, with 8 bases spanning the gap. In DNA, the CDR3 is TGTGCCAGCAGCTCCAGACAGACAGATACGCAGTATTTT. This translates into CASSSRQTDTQYF.

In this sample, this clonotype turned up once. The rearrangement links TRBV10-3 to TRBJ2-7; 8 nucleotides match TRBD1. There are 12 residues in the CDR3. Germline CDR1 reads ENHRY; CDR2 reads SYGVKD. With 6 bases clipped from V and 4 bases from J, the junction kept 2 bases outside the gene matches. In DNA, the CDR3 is TGTGCCATCAGGGACAGGGTATACGAGCAGTACTTC. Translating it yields CAIRDRVYEQYF.

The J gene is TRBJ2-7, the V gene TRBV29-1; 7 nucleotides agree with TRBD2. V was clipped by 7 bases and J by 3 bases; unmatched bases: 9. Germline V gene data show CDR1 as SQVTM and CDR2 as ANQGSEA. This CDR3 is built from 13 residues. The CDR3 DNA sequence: TGCAGCGGCACTAGCGCCGGGGGCTACGAGCAGTACTTC. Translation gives CSGTSAGGYEQYF.

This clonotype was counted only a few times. CDR3 sequence (DNA): TGTGCCAGCCTTACAGGGGGTCCGAATGAAAAACTGTTTTTT. This sequence encodes CASLTGGPNEKLFF. The chain carries TRBV28 and TRBJ1-4, with 8 bases identical to TRBD1. V shed 8 bases and J 5 bases; nucleotides not matched to a gene: 7. Germline-derived CDR1 and CDR2 are MDHEN and SYDVKM. The CDR3 runs 14 residues.

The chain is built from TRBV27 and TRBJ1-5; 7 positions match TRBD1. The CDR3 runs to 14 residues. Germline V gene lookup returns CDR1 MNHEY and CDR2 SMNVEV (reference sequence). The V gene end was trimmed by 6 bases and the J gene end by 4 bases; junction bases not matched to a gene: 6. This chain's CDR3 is CASSLDRDNQPQHF. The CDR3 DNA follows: TGTGCCAGCAGCCTAGACAGGGATAATCAGCCCCAGCATTTT.

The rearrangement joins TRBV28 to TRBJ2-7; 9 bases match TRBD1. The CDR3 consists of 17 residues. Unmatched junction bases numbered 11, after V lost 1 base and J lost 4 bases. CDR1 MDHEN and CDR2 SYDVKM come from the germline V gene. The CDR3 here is CASSLFARQGVEYEQYF. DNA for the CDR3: TGTGCCAGCAGTTTATTTGCCAGACAGGGGGTGGAGTACGAGCAGTACTTC.

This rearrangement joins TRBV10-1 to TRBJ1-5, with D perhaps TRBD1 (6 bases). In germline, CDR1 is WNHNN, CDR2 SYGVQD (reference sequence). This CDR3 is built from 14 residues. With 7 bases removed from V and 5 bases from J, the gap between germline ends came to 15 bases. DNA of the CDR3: TGCGCCAGCATGCCGGACAGACTAGATCAGCCCCAGCATTTT. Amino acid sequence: CASMPDRLDQPQHF.

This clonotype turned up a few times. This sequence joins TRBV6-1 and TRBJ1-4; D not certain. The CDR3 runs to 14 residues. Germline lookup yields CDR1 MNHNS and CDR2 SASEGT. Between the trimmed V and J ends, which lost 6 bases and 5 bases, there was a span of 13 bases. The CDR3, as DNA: TGTGCCAGCAGACGCCGGCAACTGAATGAAAAACTGTTTTTT. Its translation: CASRRRQLNEKLFF.